The 24 T cell receptor beta chains below come from one sample, sequenced in a study of T-cell reconstitution after alpha-beta-depleted transplantation in children. The authors prepared the TCRbeta library with unique molecular identifiers. TCRdb reprocessed the PCR reads via MiXCR and lists one record per CDR3 protein. Of about 460,000 distinct CDR3 sequences in the sample, 12% were seen once. Specimen: PBMCs from the stem cell graft donor, collected from the stem cell graft. The receptors come from a human donor who donated a stem cell graft to a child with combined immunodeficiency.

This clonotype was seen more than once but under ten times. This chain uses TRBV25-1 with TRBJ2-1; 8 bases are shared with TRBD2. Losses at the gene ends were 5 bases for V and 8 bases for J; bases not matched to a gene: 8. The length of the CDR3 is 14 residues. CDR1 is MGHDK, CDR2 SYGVNS, per germline. The CDR3 sequence is CASSPVSGNDEQFF. For the CDR3, the DNA is TGTGCCAGCAGTCCGGTTAGCGGGAATGATGAGCAGTTCTTC.

V gene TRBV5-5 combines with J gene TRBJ2-7; D ambiguous. The ends were cut back, 2 bases at V and 3 bases at J, with 9 bases in the middle. Germline V lookup: CDR1 SGHKS, CDR2 YYEKEE (reference sequence). The CDR3 totals 13 residues. The CDR3 loop reads CASSFGFGYEQYF. Here the CDR3 DNA reads TGTGCCAGCAGCTTCGGTTTTGGCTACGAGCAGTACTTC.

This clonotype has ten or more counts. This chain links TRBV5-1 with TRBJ1-2, with D possibly matching TRBD1 (5 bases). Germline values: CDR1 SGHRS, CDR2 YFSETQ. The V end was cut by 4 bases, the J end by 4 bases, with 17 bases between. The CDR3 extends over 15 amino acids. Here the CDR3 DNA reads TGCGCCAGCAGCGGTGCCAGGGACTGGGGCTATGGCTACACCTTC. Translating it yields CASSGARDWGYGYTF.

This clonotype was recorded a few times. The rearrangement joins TRBV6-2 or TRBV6-3 to TRBJ2-7, with 9 bases aligning to TRBD1. The V and J ends lost 4 bases and 6 bases, in that order; junction bases with no gene match: 7. The CDR3 covers 14 residues. The V gene's germline CDR1 is MNHEY and CDR2 SVGEGT. The CDR3 loop is CASSFRTGDGEQYF. The CDR3 bases are TGTGCCAGCAGTTTCCGGACAGGGGACGGCGAGCAGTACTTC.

Ten or more counts support this clonotype. The rearrangement joins TRBV28 to TRBJ2-7; 7 bases are a match to TRBD1. With 6 bases clipped from V and 6 bases from J, the junction kept 11 bases outside the gene matches. The germline gives CDR1 MDHEN, CDR2 SYDVKM. The CDR3 is made up of 14 amino acids. The CDR3, as DNA: TGTGCCAGCAGCGATCCGGGACAGCAGGGCGAGCAGTACTTC. It codes for CASSDPGQQGEQYF. Variable domain in full (rest from reference TRBV28 and TRBJ2-7): DVKVTQSSRYLVKRTGEKVFLECVQDMDHENMFWYRQDPGLGLRLIYFSYDVKMKEKGDIPEGYSVSREKKERFSLILESASTNQTSMYLCASSDPGQQGEQYFGPGTRLTVT.

CDR3 protein: CASSQEGLAGAYNEQFF. The DNA of the CDR3 is TGTGCCAGCAGCCAAGAAGGTCTAGCGGGGGCTTACAATGAGCAGTTCTTC. The J gene is TRBJ2-1, the V gene TRBV3-1, with 10 bases matching TRBD2. Germline CDR1 LGHDT, CDR2 YNNKEL (reference sequence). The CDR3 contains 17 residues. Trimming cost V 0 bases and J 4 bases; bases outside gene matches: 6.

The chain links TRBV5-1 to TRBJ1-2; D is unresolved. The CDR3 is made up of 15 amino acids. V was shortened by 1 base and J by 1 base, with 11 bases between the two germline ends. Germline assignment: CDR1 SGHRS and CDR2 YFSETQ. The CDR3 sequence: CASSLPGTGNYGYTF. CDR3 in DNA: TGCGCCAGCAGCTTGCCTGGCACGGGTAACTATGGCTACACCTTC.

As for this clonotype: The conserved phenylalanine or tryptophan normally closing the CDR3 is absent here, so this likely arose from a read error. This rearrangement joins TRBV28 to TRBJ2-7, with D perhaps TRBD1 (6 bases). Trimming left V 5 bases short and J 0 bases short, with 17 bases between. CDR1 is MDHEN, CDR2 SYDVKM, per germline. This CDR3 is 16 amino acids long. The CDR3 protein is CASSPQGHPVSYEQYY. The CDR3 DNA sequence: TGTGCCAGCAGTCCGCAGGGACATCCGGTCTCCTACGAGCAGTACTAC.

The chain carries TRBV5-1 and TRBJ2-5; 8 nucleotides agree with TRBD2. With 4 bases clipped from V and 0 bases from J, the junction kept 5 bases outside the gene matches. Germline-derived CDR1 and CDR2 are SGHRS and YFSETQ. There are 15 residues in the CDR3. The CDR3 sequence is CASSLPAGDQETQYF. In DNA, the CDR3 is TGCGCCAGCAGCCTTCCAGCGGGGGACCAAGAGACCCAGTACTTC.

This chain uses TRBV18 with TRBJ2-1; D not resolved. The CDR3 loop spans 14 amino acids. CDR1 KGHSH and CDR2 LQKENI come from the germline V gene. The V and J ends lost 6 bases and 4 bases respectively, with 13 bases between them. CDR3 protein: CASSPAGPYNEQFF. The CDR3 DNA sequence: TGTGCCAGCTCCCCGGCCGGGCCGTACAATGAGCAGTTCTTC.

This clonotype was observed many times. J is TRBJ2-1 and V is TRBV18, with 14 bases that match TRBD2. CDR1 is KGHSH, CDR2 LQKENI, per germline. The ends lost 3 bases at V and 10 bases at J; junction bases unmatched: 5. The CDR3 loop spans 15 amino acids. The CDR3 DNA follows: TGTGCCAGCTCACCGGGGACTAGCGGGAGCGGCGAGCAGTTCTTC. This encodes CASSPGTSGSGEQFF.

The chain is built from TRBV12-2 and TRBJ2-1; TRBD2, the table's D call, was not compared with the DNA. TRBV12-2 is recorded as a pseudogene. This CDR3 region has 18 residues. CDR3 sequence reads: CASRLVPVERGDRSEQFF. The DNA for the CDR3 is TGTGCAAGTCGCTTAGTCCCCGTCGAGCGGGGGGACCGGAGTGAGCAGTTCTTC.

The rearrangement uses TRBV20-1 and TRBJ2-7, with TRBD2 as a possible D gene (7 bases). Germline lookup yields CDR1 DFQATT and CDR2 SNEGSKA (reference sequence). This CDR3 has 13 amino acids. Trimming cost V 3 bases and J 7 bases, with 16 bases left between them. CDR3 loop: CSASGRGLGEQYF. For the CDR3, the DNA is TGCAGTGCTAGTGGGAGGGGGTTGGGGGAGCAGTACTTC.

This clonotype was observed many times. This chain uses TRBV30 with TRBJ2-1; D call uncertain. V dropped 3 bases and J dropped 5 bases, with 5 bases sitting between them. The CDR3 loop spans 11 amino acids. The germline gives CDR1 GTSNPN, CDR2 SVGIG (reference sequence). The CDR3 nucleotides read TGTGCCTGGAGAGTTAACAATGAGCAGTTCTTC. It yields the protein CAWRVNNEQFF.

The CDR3 is CASSLMWQEGQNEQFF. The DNA of the CDR3 is TGTGCCAGCAGCTTAATGTGGCAGGAGGGCCAGAATGAGCAGTTCTTC. The genes are TRBV11-2 and TRBJ2-1, with D possibly matching TRBD2 (6 bases). Per germline, CDR1 SGHAT and CDR2 FQNNGV. The CDR3 is made up of 16 amino acids. V lost 2 bases to trimming and J lost 7 bases, with 18 bases between them.

This sequence joins TRBV12-3 or TRBV12-4 and TRBJ1-2, with 11 nucleotides matching TRBD1. Trimming took 3 bases from V and 9 from J; bases not matched to a gene: 3. The CDR3 is 13 amino acids. The CDR3 spells CASSLGTGGSYTF. The CDR3 bases are TGTGCCAGCAGTTTGGGGACAGGGGGAAGCTACACCTTC.

This chain joins TRBV29-1 and TRBJ2-5, with a tentative D call TRBD1 (5 bases). The CDR3 sequence is 14 residues long. The germline V gene encodes CDR1 SQVTM and CDR2 ANQGSEA. V was pared by 4 bases and J by 4 bases, with 16 bases between. The CDR3 DNA sequence: TGCAGCGTTGTGGGGCAGGGCGATGGAGAGACCCAGTACTTC. Its translation is CSVVGQGDGETQYF.

The table lists this clonotype with a few counts. The chain combines TRBV13 with TRBJ2-3; the match to TRBD2 covers 7 bases. The V and J ends lost 5 bases and 1 base, in that order; junction bases with no gene match: 9. The germline gives CDR1 PRHDT, CDR2 FYEKMQ (reference sequence). The CDR3 runs to 16 residues. The CDR3 here is CASSPPVGRRTDTQYF. In DNA form, the CDR3 reads TGTGCCAGCAGCCCCCCGGTCGGGAGGCGCACAGATACGCAGTATTTT.

This clonotype has more than one count but fewer than ten. This sequence joins TRBV12-3 or TRBV12-4 and TRBJ1-5; D unresolved. With 4 bases removed from V and 5 bases from J, the gap between germline ends came to 9 bases. The CDR3 has 13 amino acids. The CDR3 nucleotides are TGTGCCAGCAGTTCCCGGAGGGATCAGCCCCAGCATTTT. It encodes CASSSRRDQPQHF.

This clonotype was seen a few times. This chain joins TRBV27 and TRBJ1-2; 7 bases fit TRBD1. This CDR3 is 14 amino acids long. Germline V gene lookup returns CDR1 MNHEY and CDR2 SMNVEV (reference sequence). With V trimmed by 7 bases and J by 6 bases, 11 bases remained unmatched. The CDR3, as DNA: TGTGCCAGCACGTCCCACGGCACAGGGGATGGCTACACCTTC. Its translation is CASTSHGTGDGYTF.

The genes are TRBV27 and TRBJ2-4, with TRBD2 as a possible D gene (6 bases). Per germline, CDR1 MNHEY and CDR2 SMNVEV (reference sequence). The V and J ends lost 5 bases and 0 bases respectively, with 11 bases between them. This CDR3 is 15 amino acids long. The CDR3 nucleotides are TGTGCCAGCAGTCCTGTAGCGGTAGCCAAAAACATTCAGTACTTC. This encodes CASSPVAVAKNIQYF.

This clonotype was counted between two and nine times. The chain links TRBV12-3 or TRBV12-4 to TRBJ2-5, with a possible D match to TRBD2 (6 bases). This CDR3 has 16 residues. Trimming took 8 bases from V and 5 from J, leaving 24 bases between them. For the CDR3, the DNA is TGTGCCAGCGGCCTTACGTCGGGCCCCCGGGGGGAGACCCAGTACTTC. The encoded protein is CASGLTSGPRGETQYF.

This sequence joins TRBV29-1 and TRBJ1-3; 7 bases fit TRBD1. The CDR3 covers 13 residues. Germline CDR1 reads SQVTM; CDR2 reads ANQGSEA. J was trimmed by 2 bases and V by 6 bases; bases with no gene match: 4. The CDR3, as DNA: TGCAGCGTGGCAACAGGGGCTGGAAACACCATATATTTT. Its translation: CSVATGAGNTIYF.

This chain connects TRBV28 to TRBJ2-1, with D maybe TRBD2 (6 bases). The V end was cut by 5 bases, the J end by 3 bases, with 26 bases between. Germline V gene lookup returns CDR1 MDHEN and CDR2 SYDVKM. The CDR3 extends over 19 amino acids. This chain's CDR3 is CASSALARGKVGRYNEQFF. As DNA, the CDR3 is TGTGCCAGCAGTGCCTTAGCACGGGGGAAGGTTGGACGCTACAATGAGCAGTTCTTC.